A single sample is the source of the 2 T cell receptor beta chains below, sequenced in a study of vaccination and CD4 T cells after COVID-19. Treatment denoted: approximately 9-day PBMC culture with coronavirus spike peptide pools or control peptides (ViraFEST assay). The unexposed donor provided CD4+ T cells, which were taken before the COVID-19 pandemic (2011-2018). Sequenced with the Oncomine TCR Beta short-read assay was DNA taken from cultured CD4+ T cells. Researchers extracted genomic DNA from CD4+ T cells that had been cultured. TCRdb fed the PCR reads into MiXCR, producing one record per CDR3 protein. The table has around 10,000 distinct CDR3 sequences, less than 40% seen once. Their target antigens are unknown. The specimen sequenced was CD4+ T cells from blood, cultured in vitro. These receptors all come from a human donor in good health.

The V call is TRBV6-5, the J call TRBJ2-7, with D possibly TRBD1 on 5 matching bases. In germline, CDR1 is MNHEY, CDR2 SVGAGI. This CDR3 contains 15 residues. Deletions cut 2 bases from V and 1 base from J, with 12 bases between. The CDR3 region has the DNA TGTGCCAGCAGTTACGCCGGACAAGAATCCTACGAGCAGTACTTC. This encodes CASSYAGQESYEQYF.

The chain uses TRBV21-1 and TRBJ2-7; the table's D call TRBD2 went unverified against the DNA. TRBV21-1 is a known pseudogene. This CDR3 contains 10 residues. The chain's CDR3 is CASSHQAEYF. The CDR3 DNA sequence: TGTGCCAGCAGCCACCAAGCGGAGTACTTC.